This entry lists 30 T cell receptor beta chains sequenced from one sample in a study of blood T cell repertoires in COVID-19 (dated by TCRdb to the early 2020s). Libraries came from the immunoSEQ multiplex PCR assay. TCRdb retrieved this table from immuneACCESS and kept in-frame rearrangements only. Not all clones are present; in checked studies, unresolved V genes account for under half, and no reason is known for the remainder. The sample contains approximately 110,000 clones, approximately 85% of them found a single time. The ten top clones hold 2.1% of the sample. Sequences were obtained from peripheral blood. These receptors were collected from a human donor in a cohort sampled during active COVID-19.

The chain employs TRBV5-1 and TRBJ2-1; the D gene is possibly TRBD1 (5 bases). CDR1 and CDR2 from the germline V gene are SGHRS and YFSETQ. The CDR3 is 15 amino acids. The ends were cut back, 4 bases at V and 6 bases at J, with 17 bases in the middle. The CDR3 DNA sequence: TGCGCCAGCAGCCTACAGGAGTATCAGACCAATGAGCAGTTCTTC. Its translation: CASSLQEYQTNEQFF. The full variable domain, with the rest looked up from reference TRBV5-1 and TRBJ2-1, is KAGVTQTPRYLIKTRGQQVTLSCSPISGHRSVSWYQQTPGQGLQFLFEYFSETQRNKGNFPGRFSGRQFSNSRSEMNVSTLELGDSALYLCASSLQEYQTNEQFFGPGTRLTVL.

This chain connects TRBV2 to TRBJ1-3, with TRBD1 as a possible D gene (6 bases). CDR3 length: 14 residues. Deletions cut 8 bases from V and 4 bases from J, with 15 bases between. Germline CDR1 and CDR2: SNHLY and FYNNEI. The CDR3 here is CASHEGQSGNTIYF. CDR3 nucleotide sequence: TGTGCCAGCCACGAAGGACAGAGCGGAAACACCATATATTTT.

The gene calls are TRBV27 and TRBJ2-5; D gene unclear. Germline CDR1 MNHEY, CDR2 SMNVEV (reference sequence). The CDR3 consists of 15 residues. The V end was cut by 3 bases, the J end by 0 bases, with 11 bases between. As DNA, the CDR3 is TGTGCCAGCAGTTTTGCGCAAGCCCACCAAGAGACCCAGTACTTC. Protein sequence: CASSFAQAHQETQYF.

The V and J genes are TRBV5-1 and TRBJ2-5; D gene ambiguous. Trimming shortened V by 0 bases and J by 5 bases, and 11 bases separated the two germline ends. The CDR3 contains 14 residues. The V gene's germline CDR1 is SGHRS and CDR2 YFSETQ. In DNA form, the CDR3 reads TGCGCCAGCAGCTTGGGGTCAGGCTGGGAGACCCAGTACTTC. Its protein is CASSLGSGWETQYF. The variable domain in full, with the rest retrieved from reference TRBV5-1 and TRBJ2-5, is KAGVTQTPRYLIKTRGQQVTLSCSPISGHRSVSWYQQTPGQGLQFLFEYFSETQRNKGNFPGRFSGRQFSNSRSEMNVSTLELGDSALYLCASSLGSGWETQYFGPGTRLLVL.

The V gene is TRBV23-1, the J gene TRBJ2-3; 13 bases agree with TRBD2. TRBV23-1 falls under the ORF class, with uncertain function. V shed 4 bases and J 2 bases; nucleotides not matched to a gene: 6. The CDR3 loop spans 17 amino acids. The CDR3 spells CASSRATSGGNTDTQYF. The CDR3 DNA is TGCGCCAGCAGTCGGGCGACTAGCGGGGGGAACACAGATACGCAGTATTTT.

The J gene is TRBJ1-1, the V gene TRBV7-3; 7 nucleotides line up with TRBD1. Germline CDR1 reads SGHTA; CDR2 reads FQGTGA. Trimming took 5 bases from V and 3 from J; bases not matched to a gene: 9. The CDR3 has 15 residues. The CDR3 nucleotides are TGTGCCAGCAGCCTCTACCACAGGGGTGACACTGAAGCTTTCTTT. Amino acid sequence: CASSLYHRGDTEAFF.

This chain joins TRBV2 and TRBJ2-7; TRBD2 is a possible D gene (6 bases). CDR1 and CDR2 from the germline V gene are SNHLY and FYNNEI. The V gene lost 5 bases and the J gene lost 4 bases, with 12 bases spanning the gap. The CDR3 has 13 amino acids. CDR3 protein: CASSRDWGYEQYF. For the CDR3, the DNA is TGTGCCAGCAGTCGGGACTGGGGATACGAGCAGTACTTC.

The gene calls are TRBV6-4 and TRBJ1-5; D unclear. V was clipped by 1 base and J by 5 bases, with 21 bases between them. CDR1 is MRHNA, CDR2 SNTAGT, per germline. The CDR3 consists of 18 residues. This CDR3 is CASSDFGWSKHFHQPQHF. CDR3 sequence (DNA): TGTGCCAGCAGTGACTTCGGGTGGAGTAAACATTTTCATCAGCCCCAGCATTTT.

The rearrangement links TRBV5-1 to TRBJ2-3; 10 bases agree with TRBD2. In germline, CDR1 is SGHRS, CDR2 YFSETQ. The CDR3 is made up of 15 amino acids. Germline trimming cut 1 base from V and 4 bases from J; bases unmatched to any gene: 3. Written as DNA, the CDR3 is TGCGCCAGCAGCTTGCCTAGCGGGAGTGCAGATACGCAGTATTTT. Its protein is CASSLPSGSADTQYF.

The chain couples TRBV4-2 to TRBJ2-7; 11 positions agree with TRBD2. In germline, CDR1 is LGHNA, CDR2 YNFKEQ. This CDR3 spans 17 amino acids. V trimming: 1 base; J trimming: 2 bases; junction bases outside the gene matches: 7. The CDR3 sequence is CASSQVGASGGTYEQYF. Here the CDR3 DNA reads TGTGCCAGCAGCCAAGTAGGGGCTAGCGGGGGGACCTACGAGCAGTACTTC.

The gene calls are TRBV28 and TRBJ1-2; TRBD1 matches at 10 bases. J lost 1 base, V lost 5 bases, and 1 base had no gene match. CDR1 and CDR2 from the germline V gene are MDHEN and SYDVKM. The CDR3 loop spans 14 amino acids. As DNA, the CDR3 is TGTGCCAGCAGTCGGACAGGGGGTAACTATGGCTACACCTTC. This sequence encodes CASSRTGGNYGYTF.

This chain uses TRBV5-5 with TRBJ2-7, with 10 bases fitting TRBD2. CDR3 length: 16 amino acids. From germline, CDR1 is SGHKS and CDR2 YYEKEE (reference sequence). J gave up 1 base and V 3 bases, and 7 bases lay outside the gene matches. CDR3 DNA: TGTGCCAGCAGCTCGTCCTGGACTAGCGGTTCCTACGAGCAGTACTTC. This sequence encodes CASSSSWTSGSYEQYF.

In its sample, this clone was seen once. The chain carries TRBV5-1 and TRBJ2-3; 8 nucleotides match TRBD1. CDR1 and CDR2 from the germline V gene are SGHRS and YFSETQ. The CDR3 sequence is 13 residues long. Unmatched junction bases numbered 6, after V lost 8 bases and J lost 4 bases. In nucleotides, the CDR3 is TGCGCCAGTACCGGACAGGGCCCAGATACGCAGTATTTT. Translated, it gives CASTGQGPDTQYF.

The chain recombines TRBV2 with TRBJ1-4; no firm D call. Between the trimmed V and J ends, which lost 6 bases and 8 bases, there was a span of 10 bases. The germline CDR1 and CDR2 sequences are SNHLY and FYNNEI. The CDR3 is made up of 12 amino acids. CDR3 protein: CASRRDEEKLFF. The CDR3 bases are TGTGCCAGCAGGAGGGATGAAGAAAAACTGTTTTTT.

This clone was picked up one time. CDR3 protein: CASSFGQHGYTF. CDR3 DNA: TGTGCCAGCAGTTTTGGGCAGCATGGCTACACCTTC. V and J are TRBV28 and TRBJ1-2; the D is unclear. Germline loops: CDR1 MDHEN, CDR2 SYDVKM. This CDR3 is 12 amino acids long. Trimming left V 3 bases short and J 6 bases short, with 8 bases between.

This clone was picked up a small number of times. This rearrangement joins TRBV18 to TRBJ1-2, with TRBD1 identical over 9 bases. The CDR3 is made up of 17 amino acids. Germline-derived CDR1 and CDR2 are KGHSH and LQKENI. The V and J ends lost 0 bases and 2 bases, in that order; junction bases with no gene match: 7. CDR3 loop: CASSPPRDRARNYGYTF. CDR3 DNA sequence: TGTGCCAGCTCACCACCTCGGGACAGGGCTAGGAACTATGGCTACACCTTC.

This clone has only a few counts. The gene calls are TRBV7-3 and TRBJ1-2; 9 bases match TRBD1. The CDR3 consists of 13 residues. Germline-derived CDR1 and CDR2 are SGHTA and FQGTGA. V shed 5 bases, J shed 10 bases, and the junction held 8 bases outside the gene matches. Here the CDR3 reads CASSAGTGRDYTF. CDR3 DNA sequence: TGTGCCAGCAGCGCCGGGACAGGGAGGGACTACACCTTC.

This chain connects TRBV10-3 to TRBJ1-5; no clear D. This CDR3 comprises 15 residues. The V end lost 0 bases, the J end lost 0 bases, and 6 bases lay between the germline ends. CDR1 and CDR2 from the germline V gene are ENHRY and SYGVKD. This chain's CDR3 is CAISESLLSNQPQHF. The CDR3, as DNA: TGTGCCATCAGTGAGTCCCTACTTAGCAATCAGCCCCAGCATTTT.

The CDR3 nucleotides read TGCGCCAGCAGCCAAGATCCGGTGAACACTGAAGCTTTCTTT. This encodes CASSQDPVNTEAFF. J is TRBJ1-1 and V is TRBV4-3, with D uncertain. The germline V gene has CDR1 LGHNA and CDR2 YSLEER. The ends were cut back, 0 bases at V and 0 bases at J, with 5 bases in the middle. CDR3 length equals 14 residues.

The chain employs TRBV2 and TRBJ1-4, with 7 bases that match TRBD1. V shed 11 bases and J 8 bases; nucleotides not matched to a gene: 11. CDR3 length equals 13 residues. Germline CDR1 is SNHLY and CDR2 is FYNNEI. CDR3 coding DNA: TGTGCCGTCCGCCGGGACAGCAAAGAAAAACTGTTTTTT. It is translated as CAVRRDSKEKLFF.

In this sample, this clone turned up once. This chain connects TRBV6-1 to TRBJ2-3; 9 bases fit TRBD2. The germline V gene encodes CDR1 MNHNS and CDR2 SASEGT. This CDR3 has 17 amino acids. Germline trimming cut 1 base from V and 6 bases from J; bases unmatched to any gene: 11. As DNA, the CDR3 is TGTGCCAGCAGTGAAGAGGCTAGCGGGGCCCCGGGGGATACGCAGTATTTT. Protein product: CASSEEASGAPGDTQYF.

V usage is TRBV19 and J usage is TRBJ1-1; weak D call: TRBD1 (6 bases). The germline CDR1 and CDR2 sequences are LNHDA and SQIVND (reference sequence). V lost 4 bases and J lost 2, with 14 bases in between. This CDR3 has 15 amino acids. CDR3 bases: TGTGCCAGTAGTACTCGGACAGACGATAACACTGAAGCTTTCTTT. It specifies CASSTRTDDNTEAFF.

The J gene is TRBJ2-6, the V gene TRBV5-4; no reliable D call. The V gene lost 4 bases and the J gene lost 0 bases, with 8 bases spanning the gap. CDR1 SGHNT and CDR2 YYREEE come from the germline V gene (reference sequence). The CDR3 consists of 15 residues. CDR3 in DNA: TGTGCCAGCAGCCTAGACCTCTCTGGGGCCAACGTCCTGACTTTC. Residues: CASSLDLSGANVLTF.

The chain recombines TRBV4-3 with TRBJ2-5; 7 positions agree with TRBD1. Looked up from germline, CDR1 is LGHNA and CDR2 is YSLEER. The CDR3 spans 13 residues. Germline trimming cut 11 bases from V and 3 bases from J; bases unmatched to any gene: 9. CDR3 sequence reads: CAPEGTGEETQYF. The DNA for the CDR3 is TGCGCCCCCGAAGGAACAGGGGAAGAGACCCAGTACTTC.

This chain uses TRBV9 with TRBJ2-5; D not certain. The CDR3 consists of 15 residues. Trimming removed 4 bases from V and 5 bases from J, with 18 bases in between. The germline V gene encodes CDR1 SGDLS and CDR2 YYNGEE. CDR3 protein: CASSLGVTGLETQYF. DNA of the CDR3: TGTGCCAGCAGCCTCGGAGTGACTGGTCTGGAGACCCAGTACTTC. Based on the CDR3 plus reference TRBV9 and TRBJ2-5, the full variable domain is DSGVTQTPKHLITATGQRVTLRCSPRSGDLSVYWYQQSLDQGLQFLIQYYNGEERAKGNILERFSAQQFPDLHSELNLSSLELGDSALYFCASSLGVTGLETQYFGPGTRLLVL.

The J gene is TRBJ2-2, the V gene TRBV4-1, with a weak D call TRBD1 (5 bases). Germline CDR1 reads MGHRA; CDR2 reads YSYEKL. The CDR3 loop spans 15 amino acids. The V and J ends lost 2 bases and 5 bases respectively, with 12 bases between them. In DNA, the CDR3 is TGCGCCAGCAGCCAAAACGAGGCAGGGACCGGGGAGCTGTTTTTT. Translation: CASSQNEAGTGELFF.

The CDR3 protein is CASSLGSQPQHF. The CDR3 DNA reads TGTGCCAGCAGCTTAGGGAGTCAGCCCCAGCATTTT. The chain recombines TRBV7-9 with TRBJ1-5; no clear D. Germline assignment: CDR1 SEHNR and CDR2 FQNEAQ (reference sequence). The CDR3 loop spans 12 amino acids. The V gene lost 1 base and the J gene lost 6 bases, with 4 bases spanning the gap.

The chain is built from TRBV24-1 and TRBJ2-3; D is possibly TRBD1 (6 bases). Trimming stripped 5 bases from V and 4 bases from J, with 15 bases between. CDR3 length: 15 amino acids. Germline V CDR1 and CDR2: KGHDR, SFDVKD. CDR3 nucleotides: TGTGCCACCAGTGGGAGTCTCACAGGGCCAGATACGCAGTATTTT. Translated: CATSGSLTGPDTQYF.

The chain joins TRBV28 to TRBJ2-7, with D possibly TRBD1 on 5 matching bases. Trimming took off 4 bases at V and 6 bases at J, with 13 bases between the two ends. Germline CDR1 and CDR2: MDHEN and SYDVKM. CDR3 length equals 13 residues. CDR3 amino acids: CASSSPLGPEQYF. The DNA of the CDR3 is TGTGCCAGCAGTTCCCCCTTGGGGCCCGAGCAGTACTTC.

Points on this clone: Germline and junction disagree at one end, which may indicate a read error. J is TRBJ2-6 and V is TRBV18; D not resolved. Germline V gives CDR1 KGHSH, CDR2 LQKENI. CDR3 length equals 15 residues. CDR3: CANSEGGSGANVLTF. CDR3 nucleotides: TGTGCCAACTCAGAAGGCGGCTCTGGGGCCAACGTCCTGACTTTC.